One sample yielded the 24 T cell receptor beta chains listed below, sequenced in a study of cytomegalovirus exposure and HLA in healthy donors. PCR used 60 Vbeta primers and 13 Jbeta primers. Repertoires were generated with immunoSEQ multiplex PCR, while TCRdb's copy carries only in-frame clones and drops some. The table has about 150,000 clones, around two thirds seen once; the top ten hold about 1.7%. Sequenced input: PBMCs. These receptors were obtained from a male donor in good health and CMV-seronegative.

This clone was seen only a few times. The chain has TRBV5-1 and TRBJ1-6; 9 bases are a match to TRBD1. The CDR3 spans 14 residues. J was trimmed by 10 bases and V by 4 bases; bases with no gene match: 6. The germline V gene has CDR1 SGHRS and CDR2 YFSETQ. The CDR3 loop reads CASSLGQGASPLHF. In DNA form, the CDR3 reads TGCGCCAGCAGCCTGGGACAGGGAGCATCACCCCTCCACTTT.

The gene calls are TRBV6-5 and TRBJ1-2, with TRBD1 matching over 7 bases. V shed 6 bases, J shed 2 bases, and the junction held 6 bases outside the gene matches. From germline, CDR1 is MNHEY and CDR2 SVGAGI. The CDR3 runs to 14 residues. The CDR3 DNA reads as TGTGCCAGCAGCCCTGACAGGGCCAACTATGGCTACACCTTC. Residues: CASSPDRANYGYTF.

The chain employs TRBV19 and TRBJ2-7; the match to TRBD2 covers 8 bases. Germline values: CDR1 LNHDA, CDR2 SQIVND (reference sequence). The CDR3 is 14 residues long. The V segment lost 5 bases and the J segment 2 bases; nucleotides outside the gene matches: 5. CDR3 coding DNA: TGTGCCAGTAGTCCGGGACTAGATCCCTACGAGCAGTACTTC. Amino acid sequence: CASSPGLDPYEQYF.

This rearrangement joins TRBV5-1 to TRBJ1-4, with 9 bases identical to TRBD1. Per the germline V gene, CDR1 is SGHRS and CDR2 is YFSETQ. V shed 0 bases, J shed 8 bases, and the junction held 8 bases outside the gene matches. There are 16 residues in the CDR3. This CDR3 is CASSLGSTGGEEKLFF. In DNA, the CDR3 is TGCGCCAGCAGCTTGGGATCGACAGGGGGGGAAGAAAAACTGTTTTTT. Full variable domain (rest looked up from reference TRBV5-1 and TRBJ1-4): KAGVTQTPRYLIKTRGQQVTLSCSPISGHRSVSWYQQTPGQGLQFLFEYFSETQRNKGNFPGRFSGRQFSNSRSEMNVSTLELGDSALYLCASSLGSTGGEEKLFFGSGTQLSVL.

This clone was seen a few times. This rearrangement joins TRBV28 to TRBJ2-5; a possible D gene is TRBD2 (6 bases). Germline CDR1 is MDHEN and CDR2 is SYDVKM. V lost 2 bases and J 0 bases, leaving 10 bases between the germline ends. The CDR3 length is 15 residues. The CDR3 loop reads CASSLRGWYQETQYF. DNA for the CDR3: TGTGCCAGCAGTTTACGGGGGTGGTACCAAGAGACCCAGTACTTC.

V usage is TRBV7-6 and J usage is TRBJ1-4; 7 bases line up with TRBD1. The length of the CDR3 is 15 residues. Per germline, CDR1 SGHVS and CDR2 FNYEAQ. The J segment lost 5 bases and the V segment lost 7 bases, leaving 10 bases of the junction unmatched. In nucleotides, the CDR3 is TGTGCCAGCACACAGGGGCAGGGCCAGAATGAAAAACTGTTTTTT. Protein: CASTQGQGQNEKLFF.

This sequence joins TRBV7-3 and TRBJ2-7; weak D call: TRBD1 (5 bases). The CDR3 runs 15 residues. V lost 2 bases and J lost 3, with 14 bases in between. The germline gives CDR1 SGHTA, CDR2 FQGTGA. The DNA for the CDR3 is TGTGCCAGCAGCTTAGGTCCGACAGTTCTCTACGAGCAGTACTTC. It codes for CASSLGPTVLYEQYF.

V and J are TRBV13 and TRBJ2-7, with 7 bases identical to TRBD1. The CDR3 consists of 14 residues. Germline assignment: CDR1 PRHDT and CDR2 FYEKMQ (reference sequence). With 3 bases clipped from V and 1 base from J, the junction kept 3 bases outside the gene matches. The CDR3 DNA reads TGTGCCAGCAGCTTCCAGGGGGATTCCTACGAGCAGTACTTC. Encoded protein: CASSFQGDSYEQYF.

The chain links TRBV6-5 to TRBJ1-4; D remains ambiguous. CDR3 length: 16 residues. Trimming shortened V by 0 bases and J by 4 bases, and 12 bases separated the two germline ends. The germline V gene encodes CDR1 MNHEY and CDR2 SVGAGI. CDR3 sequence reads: CASSYSMLTNNEKLFF. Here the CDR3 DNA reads TGTGCCAGCAGTTACTCCATGCTGACAAATAATGAAAAACTGTTTTTT.

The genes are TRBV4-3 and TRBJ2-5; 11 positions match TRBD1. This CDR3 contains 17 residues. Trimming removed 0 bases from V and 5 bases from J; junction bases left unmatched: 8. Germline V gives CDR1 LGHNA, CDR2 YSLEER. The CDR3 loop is CASSQDLIGQGAETQYF. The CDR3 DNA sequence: TGCGCCAGCAGCCAAGATCTCATAGGACAGGGGGCCGAGACCCAGTACTTC.

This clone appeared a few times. CDR3 protein: CAWSPWTGRHEQYF. Here the CDR3 DNA reads TGTGCCTGGAGTCCTTGGACAGGGCGGCACGAGCAGTACTTC. The chain is built from TRBV30 and TRBJ2-7; the match to TRBD1 covers 8 bases. Trimming took 2 bases from V and 5 from J; bases not matched to a gene: 8. Germline assignment: CDR1 GTSNPN and CDR2 SVGIG (reference sequence). The CDR3 contains 14 residues.

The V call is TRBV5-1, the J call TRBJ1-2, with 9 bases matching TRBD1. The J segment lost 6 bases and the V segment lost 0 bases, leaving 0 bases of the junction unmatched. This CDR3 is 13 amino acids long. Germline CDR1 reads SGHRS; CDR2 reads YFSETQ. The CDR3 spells CASSLDRGHGYTF. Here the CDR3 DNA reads TGCGCCAGCAGCTTGGACAGGGGGCATGGCTACACCTTC.

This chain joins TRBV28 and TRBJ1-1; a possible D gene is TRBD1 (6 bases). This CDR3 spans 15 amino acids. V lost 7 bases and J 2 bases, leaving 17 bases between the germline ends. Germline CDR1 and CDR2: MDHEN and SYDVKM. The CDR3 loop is CASKRGARPNTEAFF. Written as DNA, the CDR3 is TGTGCCAGCAAACGGGGGGCCAGGCCCAACACTGAAGCTTTCTTT.

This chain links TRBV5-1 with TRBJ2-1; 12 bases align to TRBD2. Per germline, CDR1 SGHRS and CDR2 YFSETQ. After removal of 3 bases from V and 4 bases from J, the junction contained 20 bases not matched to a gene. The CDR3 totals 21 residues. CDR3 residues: CASSSWGDRDRTSGAYNEQFF. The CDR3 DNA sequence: TGCGCCAGCAGCTCCTGGGGGGACAGGGATCGGACTAGCGGGGCTTACAATGAGCAGTTCTTC. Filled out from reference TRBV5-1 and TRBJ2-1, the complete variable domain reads KAGVTQTPRYLIKTRGQQVTLSCSPISGHRSVSWYQQTPGQGLQFLFEYFSETQRNKGNFPGRFSGRQFSNSRSEMNVSTLELGDSALYLCASSSWGDRDRTSGAYNEQFFGPGTRLTVL.

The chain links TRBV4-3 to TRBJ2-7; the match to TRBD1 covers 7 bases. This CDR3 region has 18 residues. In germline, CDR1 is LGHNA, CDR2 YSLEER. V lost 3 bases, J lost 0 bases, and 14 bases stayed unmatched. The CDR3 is CASSQADPRAGGSYEQYF. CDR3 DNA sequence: TGCGCCAGCAGCCAGGCCGACCCCCGAGCAGGGGGCTCCTACGAGCAGTACTTC.

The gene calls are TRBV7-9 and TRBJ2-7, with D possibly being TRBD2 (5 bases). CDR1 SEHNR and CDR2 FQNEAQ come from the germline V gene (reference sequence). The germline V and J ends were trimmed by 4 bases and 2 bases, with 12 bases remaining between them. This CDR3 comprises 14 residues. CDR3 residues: CASSSGFFPYEQYF. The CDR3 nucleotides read TGTGCCAGCAGCTCGGGATTCTTCCCCTACGAGCAGTACTTC. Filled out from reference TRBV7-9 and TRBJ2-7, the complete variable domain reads DTGVSQNPRHKITKRGQNVTFRCDPISEHNRLYWYRQTLGQGPEFLTYFQNEAQLEKSRLLSDRFSAERPKGSFSTLEIQRTEQGDSAMYLCASSSGFFPYEQYFGPGTRLTVT.

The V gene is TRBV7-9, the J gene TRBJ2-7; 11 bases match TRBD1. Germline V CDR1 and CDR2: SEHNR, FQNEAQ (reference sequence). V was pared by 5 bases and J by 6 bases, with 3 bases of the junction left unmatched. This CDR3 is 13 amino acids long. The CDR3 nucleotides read TGTGCCAGCAGCCCGGGACAGGGGGGCGAGCAGTACTTC. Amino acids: CASSPGQGGEQYF. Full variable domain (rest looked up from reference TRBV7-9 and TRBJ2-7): DTGVSQNPRHKITKRGQNVTFRCDPISEHNRLYWYRQTLGQGPEFLTYFQNEAQLEKSRLLSDRFSAERPKGSFSTLEIQRTEQGDSAMYLCASSPGQGGEQYFGPGTRLTVT.

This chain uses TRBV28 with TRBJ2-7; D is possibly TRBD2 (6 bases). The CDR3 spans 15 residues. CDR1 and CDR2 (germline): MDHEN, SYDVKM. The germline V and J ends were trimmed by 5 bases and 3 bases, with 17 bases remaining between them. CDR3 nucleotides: TGTGCCAGCAGTGGGCCCCGGGACTCCAACTACGAGCAGTACTTC. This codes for CASSGPRDSNYEQYF. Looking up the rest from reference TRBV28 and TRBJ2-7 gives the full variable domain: DVKVTQSSRYLVKRTGEKVFLECVQDMDHENMFWYRQDPGLGLRLIYFSYDVKMKEKGDIPEGYSVSREKKERFSLILESASTNQTSMYLCASSGPRDSNYEQYFGPGTRLTVT.

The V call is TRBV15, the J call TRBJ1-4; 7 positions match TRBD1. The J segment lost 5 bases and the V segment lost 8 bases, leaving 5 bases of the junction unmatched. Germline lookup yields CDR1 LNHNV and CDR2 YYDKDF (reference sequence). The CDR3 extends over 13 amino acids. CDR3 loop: CATRDSLNEKLFF. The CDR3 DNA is TGTGCCACCCGGGACAGCTTAAATGAAAAACTGTTTTTT.

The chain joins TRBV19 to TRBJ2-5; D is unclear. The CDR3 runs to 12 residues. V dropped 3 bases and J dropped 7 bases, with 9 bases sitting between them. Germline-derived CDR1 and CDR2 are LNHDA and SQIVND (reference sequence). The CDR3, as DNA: TGTGCCAGTAGTATCGACATTGGGACCCAGTACTTC. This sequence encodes CASSIDIGTQYF.

The chain's CDR3 is CASSLFGANYEQYF. The CDR3 DNA sequence: TGTGCCAGCAGTTTATTTGGGGCTAACTACGAGCAGTACTTC. The chain carries TRBV27 and TRBJ2-7, with TRBD1 as a possible D gene (5 bases). This CDR3 region has 14 residues. Germline assignment: CDR1 MNHEY and CDR2 SMNVEV (reference sequence). Trimming removed 1 base from V and 3 bases from J, with 10 bases in between.

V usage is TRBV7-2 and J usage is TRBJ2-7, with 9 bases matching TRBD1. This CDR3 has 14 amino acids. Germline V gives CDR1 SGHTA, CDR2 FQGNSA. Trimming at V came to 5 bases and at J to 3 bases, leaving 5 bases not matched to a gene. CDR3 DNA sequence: TGTGCCAGCAGCGCCGACAGGGGGGTCTACGAGCAGTACTTC. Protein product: CASSADRGVYEQYF.

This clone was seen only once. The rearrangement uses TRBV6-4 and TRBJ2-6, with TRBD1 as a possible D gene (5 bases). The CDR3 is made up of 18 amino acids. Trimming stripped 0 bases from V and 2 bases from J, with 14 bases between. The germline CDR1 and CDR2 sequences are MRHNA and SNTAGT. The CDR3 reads CASSDSIRVGAGANVLTF. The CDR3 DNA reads TGTGCCAGCAGTGACTCGATCAGGGTTGGGGCTGGGGCCAACGTCCTGACTTTC.

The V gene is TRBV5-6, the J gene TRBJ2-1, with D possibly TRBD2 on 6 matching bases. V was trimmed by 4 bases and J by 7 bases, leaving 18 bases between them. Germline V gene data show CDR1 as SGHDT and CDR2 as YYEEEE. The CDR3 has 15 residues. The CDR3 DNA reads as TGTGCCAGCAGCACGGGAGCTTTGTGGGGGAATGAGCAGTTCTTC. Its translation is CASSTGALWGNEQFF. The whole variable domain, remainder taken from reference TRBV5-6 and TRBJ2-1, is DAGVTQSPTHLIKTRGQQVTLRCSPKSGHDTVSWYQQALGQGPQFIFQYYEEEERQRGNFPDRFSGHQFPNYSSELNVNALLLGDSALYLCASSTGALWGNEQFFGPGTRLTVL.